Included here is one T cell receptor (beta chain) sequence, with context. What it recognizes is unknown. This sample was taken from a study of vaccination effects on CD4 cells after COVID-19. The CDR3 loop spans 14 amino acids. Germline-derived CDR1 and CDR2 are SQVTM and ANQGSEA. Trimming cost V 7 bases and J 3 bases; bases outside gene matches: 12. Antigen-specific CD4+ T cells expanded by the ViraFEST assay with viral peptide pools were then sequenced. The culture ran for about eleven days before CD4+ T cells were isolated. Two doses of either BNT162b2 or mRNA-1273 were given to each participant. Vaccinated participants had no history of SARS-CoV-2 infection and tested negative for nucleocapsid antibodies. Profiled with immunoSEQ multiplex PCR; TCRdb holds only in-frame clones, not every one. The sample has 20,000 to 25,000 clones, approximately 69% seen once. Regarding the study as a whole: There was marked clonal contraction among infection- and vaccine-induced clones late after vaccination.

This TCR was recovered from a human donor who received a COVID-19 vaccine. This chain joins TRBV29-1 and TRBJ2-7; 7 bases agree with TRBD2. This sample comprised CD4+ T cells from PBMCs cultured with SARS-CoV-2 spike peptides, obtained after COVID-19 vaccination. The CDR3: CSATPAGKIYEQYF. The CDR3, as DNA: TGCAGCGCCACCCCAGCGGGAAAAATCTACGAGCAGTACTTC.